This T cell receptor (beta chain) was retrieved from a study of T cell changes during pregnancy in multiple sclerosis. Some clones are missing from TCRdb's copy, which holds only in-frame ones; the method was immunoSEQ multiplex PCR. The sample contains approximately 98,000 clones, around 90% of which appear only once. CDR1 and CDR2 (germline): MNHEY, SMNVEV (reference sequence). This CDR3 spans 13 amino acids. Deletions cut 5 bases from V and 5 bases from J, with 11 bases between. The starting material was peripheral blood, obtained after pregnancy. The gene calls are TRBV27 and TRBJ2-3; tentative D call: TRBD2 (5 bases). The receptor comes from a female donor in good health, enrolled as a control in a pregnancy study. The CDR3 here is CASSPDWRDTQYF. Written as DNA, the CDR3 is TGTGCCAGCAGTCCGGACTGGAGAGATACGCAGTATTTT.